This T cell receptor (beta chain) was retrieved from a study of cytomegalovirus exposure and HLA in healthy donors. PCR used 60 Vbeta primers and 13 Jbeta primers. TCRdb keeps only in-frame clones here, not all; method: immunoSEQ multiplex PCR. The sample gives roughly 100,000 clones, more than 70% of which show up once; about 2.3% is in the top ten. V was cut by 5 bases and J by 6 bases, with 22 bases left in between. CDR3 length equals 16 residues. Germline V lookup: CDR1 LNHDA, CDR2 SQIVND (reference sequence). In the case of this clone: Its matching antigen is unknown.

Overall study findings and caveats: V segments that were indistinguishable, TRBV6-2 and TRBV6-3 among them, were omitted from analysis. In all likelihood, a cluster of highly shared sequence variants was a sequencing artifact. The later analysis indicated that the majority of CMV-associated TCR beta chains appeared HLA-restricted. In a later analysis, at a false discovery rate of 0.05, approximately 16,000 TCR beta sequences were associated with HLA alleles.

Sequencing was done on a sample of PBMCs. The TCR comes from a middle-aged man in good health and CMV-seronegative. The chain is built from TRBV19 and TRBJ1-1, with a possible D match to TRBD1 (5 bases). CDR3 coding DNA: TGTGCCAGTAGTGGGTGGGGCCGGACCCTGAAGTCTGAAGCTTTCTTT. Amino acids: CASSGWGRTLKSEAFF.